This T cell receptor beta chain came from a study of early T cells in non-severe SARS-CoV-2 infection. This clonotype was counted many times. V gave up 4 bases and J gave up 3 bases, with 13 bases separating them. In germline, CDR1 is LNHDA, CDR2 SQIVND (reference sequence). The CDR3 sequence is 15 residues long. TCRdb re-called the 5' RACE reads with MiXCR, one entry per CDR3 protein. This table holds about 31,000 distinct CDR3 sequences, roughly 6% found once. The TCR originated in an adult who was a healthcare worker with PCR-confirmed SARS-CoV-2 infection or an uninfected control (not recorded which). The sample was whole blood. The rearrangement joins TRBV19 to TRBJ1-5, with a tentative D call TRBD1 (6 bases). CDR3 amino acids: CASSTLDSPNQPQHF. In DNA form, the CDR3 reads TGTGCCAGTAGTACCCTGGACAGTCCCAATCAGCCCCAGCATTTT.